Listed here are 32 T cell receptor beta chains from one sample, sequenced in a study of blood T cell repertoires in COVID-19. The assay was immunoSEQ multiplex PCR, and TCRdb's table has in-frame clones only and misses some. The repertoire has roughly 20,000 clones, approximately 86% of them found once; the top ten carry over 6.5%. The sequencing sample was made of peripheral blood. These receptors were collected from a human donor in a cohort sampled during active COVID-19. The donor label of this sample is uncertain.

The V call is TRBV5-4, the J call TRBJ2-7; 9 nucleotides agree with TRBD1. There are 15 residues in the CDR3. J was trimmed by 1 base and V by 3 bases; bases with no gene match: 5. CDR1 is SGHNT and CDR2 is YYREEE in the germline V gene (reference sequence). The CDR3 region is CASSSAGTGSYEQYF. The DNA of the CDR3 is TGTGCCAGCAGCTCTGCCGGGACAGGGTCCTACGAGCAGTACTTC. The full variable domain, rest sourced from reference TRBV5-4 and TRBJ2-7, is ETGVTQSPTHLIKTRGQQVTLRCSSQSGHNTVSWYQQALGQGPQFIFQYYREEENGRGNFPPRFSGLQFPNYSSELNVNALELDDSALYLCASSSAGTGSYEQYFGPGTRLTVT.

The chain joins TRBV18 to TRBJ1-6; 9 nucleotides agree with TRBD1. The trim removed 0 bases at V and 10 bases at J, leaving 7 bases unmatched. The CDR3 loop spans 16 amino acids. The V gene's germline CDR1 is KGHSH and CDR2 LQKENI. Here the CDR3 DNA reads TGTGCCAGCTCACCACCATTCGGGGACAGGGACTCACCCCTCCACTTT. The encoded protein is CASSPPFGDRDSPLHF.

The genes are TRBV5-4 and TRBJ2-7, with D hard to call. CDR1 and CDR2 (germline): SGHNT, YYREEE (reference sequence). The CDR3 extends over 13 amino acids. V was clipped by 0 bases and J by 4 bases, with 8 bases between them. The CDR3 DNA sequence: TGTGCCAGCAGCTTGGATCCAGGTTACGAGCAGTACTTC. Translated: CASSLDPGYEQYF.

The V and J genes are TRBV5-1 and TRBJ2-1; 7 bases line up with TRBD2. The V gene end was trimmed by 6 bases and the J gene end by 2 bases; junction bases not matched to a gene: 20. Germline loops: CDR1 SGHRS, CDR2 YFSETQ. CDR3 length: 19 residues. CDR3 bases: TGCGCCAGCACCCAATTCCTGGGGGGGGACGCGTTAGCCTACAATGAGCAGTTCTTC. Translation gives CASTQFLGGDALAYNEQFF. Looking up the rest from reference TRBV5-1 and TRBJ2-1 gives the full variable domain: KAGVTQTPRYLIKTRGQQVTLSCSPISGHRSVSWYQQTPGQGLQFLFEYFSETQRNKGNFPGRFSGRQFSNSRSEMNVSTLELGDSALYLCASTQFLGGDALAYNEQFFGPGTRLTVL.

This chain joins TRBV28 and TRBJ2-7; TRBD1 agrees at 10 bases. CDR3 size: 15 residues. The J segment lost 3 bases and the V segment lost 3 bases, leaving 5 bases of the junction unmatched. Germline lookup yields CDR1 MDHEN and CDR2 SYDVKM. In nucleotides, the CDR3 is TGTGCCAGCAGTTTTATTGGGACAGGGGTCTACGAGCAGTACTTC. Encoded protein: CASSFIGTGVYEQYF.

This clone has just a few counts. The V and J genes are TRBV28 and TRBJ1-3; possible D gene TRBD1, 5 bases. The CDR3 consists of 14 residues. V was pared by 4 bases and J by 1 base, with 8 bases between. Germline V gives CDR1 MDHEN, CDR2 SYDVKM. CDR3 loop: CASSSGTSGNTIYF. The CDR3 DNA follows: TGTGCCAGCAGTTCCGGGACTTCTGGAAACACCATATATTTT.

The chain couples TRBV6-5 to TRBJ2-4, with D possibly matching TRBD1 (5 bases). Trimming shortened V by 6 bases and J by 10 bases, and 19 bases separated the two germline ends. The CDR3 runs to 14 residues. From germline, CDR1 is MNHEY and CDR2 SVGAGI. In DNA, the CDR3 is TGTGCCAGCAGCTATAGTCCGACAGATTCAATTCAGTACTTC. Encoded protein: CASSYSPTDSIQYF.

This CDR3 reads CASSSFTRIYGYTF. In DNA form, the CDR3 reads TGTGCCAGCAGCAGCTTCACCCGTATTTATGGCTACACCTTC. The chain recombines TRBV7-2 with TRBJ1-2; no firm D call. The CDR3 has 14 residues. Trimming removed 5 bases from V and 5 bases from J, with 15 bases in between. Germline V gives CDR1 SGHTA, CDR2 FQGNSA.

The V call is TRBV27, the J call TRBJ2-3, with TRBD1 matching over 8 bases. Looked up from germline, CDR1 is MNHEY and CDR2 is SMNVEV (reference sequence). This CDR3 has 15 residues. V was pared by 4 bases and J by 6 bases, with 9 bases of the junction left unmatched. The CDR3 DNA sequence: TGTGCCAGCAGTTCCCGACAGGGGCTCCGGGATACGCAGTATTTT. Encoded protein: CASSSRQGLRDTQYF.

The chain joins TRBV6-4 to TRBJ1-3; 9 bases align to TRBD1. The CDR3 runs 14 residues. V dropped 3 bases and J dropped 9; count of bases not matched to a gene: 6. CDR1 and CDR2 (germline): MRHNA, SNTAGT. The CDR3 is CASSEGQGTGTIYF. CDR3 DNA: TGTGCCAGCAGTGAAGGACAGGGGACGGGCACCATATATTTT.

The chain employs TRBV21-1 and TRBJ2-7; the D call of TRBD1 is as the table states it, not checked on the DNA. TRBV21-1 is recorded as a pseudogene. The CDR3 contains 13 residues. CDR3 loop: CASSKDRAYEQYF. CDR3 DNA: TGTGCCAGCAGCAAAGACAGGGCCTACGAGCAGTACTTC.

The CDR3 protein is CASSPSPSGSETQYF. CDR3 coding DNA: TGTGCCAGCAGCCCTAGCCCCAGCGGGAGCGAGACCCAGTACTTC. The chain couples TRBV7-2 to TRBJ2-5, with TRBD2 matching over 8 bases. CDR1 SGHTA and CDR2 FQGNSA come from the germline V gene. The CDR3 length is 15 residues. With 5 bases clipped from V and 5 bases from J, the junction kept 10 bases outside the gene matches.

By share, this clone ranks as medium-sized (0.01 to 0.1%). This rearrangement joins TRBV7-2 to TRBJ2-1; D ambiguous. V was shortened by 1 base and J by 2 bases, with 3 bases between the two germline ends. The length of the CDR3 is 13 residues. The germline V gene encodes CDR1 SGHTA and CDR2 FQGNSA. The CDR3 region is CASSLGPYNEQFF. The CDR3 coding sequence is TGTGCCAGCAGCTTAGGGCCCTACAATGAGCAGTTCTTC.

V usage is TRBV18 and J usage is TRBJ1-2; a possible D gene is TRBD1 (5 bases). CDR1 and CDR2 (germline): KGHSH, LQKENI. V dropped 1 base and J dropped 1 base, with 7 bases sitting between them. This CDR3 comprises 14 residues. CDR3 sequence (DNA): TGTGCCAGCTCACCACGCGGGGGTAACTATGGCTACACCTTC. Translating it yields CASSPRGGNYGYTF.

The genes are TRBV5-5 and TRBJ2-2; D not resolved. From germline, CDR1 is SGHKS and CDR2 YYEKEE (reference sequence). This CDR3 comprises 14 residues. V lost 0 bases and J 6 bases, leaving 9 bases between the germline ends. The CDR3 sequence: CASSLAMGPGELFF. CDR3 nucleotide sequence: TGTGCCAGCAGCTTGGCGATGGGCCCCGGGGAGCTGTTTTTT.

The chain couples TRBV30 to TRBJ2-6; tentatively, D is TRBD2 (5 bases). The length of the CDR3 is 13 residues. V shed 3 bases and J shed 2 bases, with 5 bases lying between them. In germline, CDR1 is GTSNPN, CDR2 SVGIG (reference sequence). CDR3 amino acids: CAWRRAGANVLTF. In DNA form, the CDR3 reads TGTGCCTGGAGGAGGGCTGGGGCCAACGTCCTGACTTTC.

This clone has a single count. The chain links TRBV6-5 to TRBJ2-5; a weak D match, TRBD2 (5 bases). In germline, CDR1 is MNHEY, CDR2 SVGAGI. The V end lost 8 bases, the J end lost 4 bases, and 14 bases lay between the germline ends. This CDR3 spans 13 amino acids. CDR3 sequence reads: CASRTGSGETQYF. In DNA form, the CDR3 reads TGTGCCAGCCGTACGGGATCGGGAGAGACCCAGTACTTC.

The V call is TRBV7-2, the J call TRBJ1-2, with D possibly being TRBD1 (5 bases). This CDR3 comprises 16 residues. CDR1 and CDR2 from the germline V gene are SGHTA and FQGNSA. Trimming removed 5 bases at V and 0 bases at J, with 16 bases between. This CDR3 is CASSISRQTSNYGYTF. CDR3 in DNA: TGTGCCAGCAGCATCTCCCGACAGACGTCTAACTATGGCTACACCTTC.

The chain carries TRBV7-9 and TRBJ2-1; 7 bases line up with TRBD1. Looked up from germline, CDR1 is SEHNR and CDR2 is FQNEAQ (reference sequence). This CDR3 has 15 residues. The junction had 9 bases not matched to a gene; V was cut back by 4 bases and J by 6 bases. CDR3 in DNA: TGTGCCAGCAGCTCCGGGACAGATGGTATCAATGAGCAGTTCTTC. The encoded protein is CASSSGTDGINEQFF.

The CDR3 spells CASSPGTGRSSFF. For the CDR3, the DNA is TGTGCCAGCAGCCCCGGGACAGGGAGATCTTCTTTCTTT. The rearrangement links TRBV7-9 to TRBJ1-1; 9 bases align to TRBD1. The length of the CDR3 is 13 residues. CDR1 SEHNR and CDR2 FQNEAQ come from the germline V gene (reference sequence). V shed 5 bases and J 12 bases; nucleotides not matched to a gene: 10.

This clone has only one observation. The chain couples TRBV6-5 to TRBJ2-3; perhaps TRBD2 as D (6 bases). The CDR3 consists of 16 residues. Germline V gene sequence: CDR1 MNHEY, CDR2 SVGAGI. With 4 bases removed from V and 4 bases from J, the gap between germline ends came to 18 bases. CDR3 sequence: CASSSFTGERADTQYF. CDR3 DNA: TGTGCCAGCAGTTCCTTTACGGGAGAGAGGGCAGATACGCAGTATTTT.

The CDR3 region has the DNA TGTGCCAGCAGTTCTGGACCCCCGGGACTGATGTACCAAGAGACCCAGTACTTC. Protein: CASSSGPPGLMYQETQYF. The rearrangement joins TRBV6-2 or TRBV6-3 to TRBJ2-5; possible D gene TRBD2, 6 bases. CDR1 and CDR2 from the germline V gene are MNHEY and SVGEGT. V lost 4 bases to trimming and J lost 0 bases, with 21 bases between them. The CDR3 spans 18 residues.

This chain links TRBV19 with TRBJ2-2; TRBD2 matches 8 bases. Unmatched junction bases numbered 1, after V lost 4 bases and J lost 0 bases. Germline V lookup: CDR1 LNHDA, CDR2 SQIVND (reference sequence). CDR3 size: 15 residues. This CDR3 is CASSSSGANTGELFF. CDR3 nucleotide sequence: TGTGCCAGTAGTAGTAGCGGGGCGAACACCGGGGAGCTGTTTTTT.

In DNA, the CDR3 is TGCGCCAGCAGTGGACAGGGGAACACTGAAGCTTTCTTT. Its protein product is CASSGQGNTEAFF. This sequence joins TRBV5-1 and TRBJ1-1; 8 bases line up with TRBD1. This CDR3 region has 13 residues. J was trimmed by 1 base and V by 5 bases; bases with no gene match: 1. Per the germline V gene, CDR1 is SGHRS and CDR2 is YFSETQ.

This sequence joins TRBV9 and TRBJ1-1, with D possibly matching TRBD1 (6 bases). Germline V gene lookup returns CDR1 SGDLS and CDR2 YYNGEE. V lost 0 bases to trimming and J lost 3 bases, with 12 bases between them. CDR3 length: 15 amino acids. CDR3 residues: CASSVAGRGYTEAFF. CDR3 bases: TGTGCCAGCAGCGTAGCAGGCAGGGGCTACACTGAAGCTTTCTTT.

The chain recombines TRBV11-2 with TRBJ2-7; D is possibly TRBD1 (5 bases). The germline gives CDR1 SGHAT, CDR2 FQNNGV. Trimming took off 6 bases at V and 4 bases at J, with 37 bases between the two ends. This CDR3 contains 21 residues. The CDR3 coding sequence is TGTGCCAGCAGTTACTCAACCGGCTTCCTAGGATTCTCAGGGAAGGCATACGAGCAGTACTTC. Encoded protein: CASSYSTGFLGFSGKAYEQYF. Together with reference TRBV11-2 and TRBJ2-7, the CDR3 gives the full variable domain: EAGVAQSPRYKIIEKRQSVAFWCNPISGHATLYWYQQILGQGPKLLIQFQNNGVVDDSQLPKDRFSAERLKGVDSTLKIQPAKLEDSAVYLCASSYSTGFLGFSGKAYEQYFGPGTRLTVT.

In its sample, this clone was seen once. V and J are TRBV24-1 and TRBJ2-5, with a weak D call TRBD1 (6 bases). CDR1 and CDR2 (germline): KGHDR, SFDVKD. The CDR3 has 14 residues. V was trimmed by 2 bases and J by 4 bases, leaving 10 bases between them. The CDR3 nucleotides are TGTGCCACCAGTGATTCGAGAGGGGGAGAGACCCAGTACTTC. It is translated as CATSDSRGGETQYF.

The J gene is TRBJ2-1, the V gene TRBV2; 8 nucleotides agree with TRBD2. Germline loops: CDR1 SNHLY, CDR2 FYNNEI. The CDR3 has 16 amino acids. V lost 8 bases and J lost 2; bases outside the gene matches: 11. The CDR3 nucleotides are TGTGCCAGCCCCGGGAGGGCGGGAGGAACCTACAATGAGCAGTTCTTC. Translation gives CASPGRAGGTYNEQFF.

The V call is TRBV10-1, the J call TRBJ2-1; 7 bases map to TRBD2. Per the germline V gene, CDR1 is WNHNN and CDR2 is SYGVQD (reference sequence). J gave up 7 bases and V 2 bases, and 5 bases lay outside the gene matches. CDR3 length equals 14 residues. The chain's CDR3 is CASSESGIRNEQFF. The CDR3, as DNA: TGCGCCAGCAGTGAGAGCGGGATTCGGAATGAGCAGTTCTTC.

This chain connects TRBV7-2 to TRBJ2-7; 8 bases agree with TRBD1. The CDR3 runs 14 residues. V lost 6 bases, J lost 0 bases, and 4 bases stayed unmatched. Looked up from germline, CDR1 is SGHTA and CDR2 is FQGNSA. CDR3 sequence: CASRFGQGSYEQYF. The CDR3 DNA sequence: TGTGCCAGCAGGTTTGGACAGGGCTCCTACGAGCAGTACTTC.

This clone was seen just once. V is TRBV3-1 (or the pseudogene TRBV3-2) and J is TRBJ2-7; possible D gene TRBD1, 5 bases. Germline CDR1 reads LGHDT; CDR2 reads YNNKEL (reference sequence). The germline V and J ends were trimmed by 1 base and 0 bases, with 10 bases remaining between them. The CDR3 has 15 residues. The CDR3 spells CASSQGWGSSYEQYF. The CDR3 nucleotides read TGTGCCAGCAGCCAAGGGTGGGGCAGCTCCTACGAGCAGTACTTC.

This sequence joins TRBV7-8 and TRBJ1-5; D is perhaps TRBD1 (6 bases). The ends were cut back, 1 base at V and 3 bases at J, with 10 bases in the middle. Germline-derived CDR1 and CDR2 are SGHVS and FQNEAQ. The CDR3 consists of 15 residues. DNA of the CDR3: TGTGCCAGCAGCTTAGGACGGGACACCAATCAGCCCCAGCATTTT. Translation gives CASSLGRDTNQPQHF. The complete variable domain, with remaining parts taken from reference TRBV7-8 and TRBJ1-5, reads GAGVSQSPRYKVAKRGQDVALRCDPISGHVSLFWYQQALGQGPEFLTYFQNEAQLDKSGLPSDRFFAERPEGSVSTLKIQRTQQEDSAVYLCASSLGRDTNQPQHFGDGTRLSIL.